The T cell receptor (beta chain) described here comes from a study of T cells in localized non-small cell lung cancer. This CDR3 is 21 amino acids long. V lost 0 bases and J lost 0; bases outside the gene matches: 20. CDR1 is MNHNS and CDR2 is SASEGT in the germline V gene. TCRdb keeps only in-frame clones here, not all; method: immunoSEQ multiplex PCR. In the table there are 70,000 to 100,000 clones, approximately 90% of which are singletons. This sequence originates from a woman aged 35 to 70 with stage II squamous cell lung carcinoma. This chain links TRBV6-1 with TRBJ2-7, with 7 bases lining up with TRBD1. The sample was PBMCs, taken before any cancer treatment. The CDR3 DNA reads as TGTGCCAGCAGTGAAGCAGGGCACGGGTTCCGACAGGGAAGAAGCTCCTACGAGCAGTACTTC. It encodes CASSEAGHGFRQGRSSYEQYF.